This T cell receptor (beta chain) was identified during a study of Tregs in tolerant kidney transplant recipients. Whole-study results and caveats: Nucleotide sequences could not be compared across some patients' samples due to primer changes. Antigen-driven expansion was suggested because donor-specific Tregs expanded more than all Tregs in tolerant patients.

Per germline, CDR1 MGHRA and CDR2 YSYEKL. CDR3 length equals 15 residues. Trimming shortened V by 0 bases and J by 1 base, and 7 bases separated the two germline ends. On this clone: The antigen remains unidentified.

Related graft donors supplied nonmyeloablative bone marrow transplants, and mixed chimerism was transient. Unstimulated regulatory T cells (CD4+CD25+CD127-), CD4+CD25- non-regulatory cells, CD4 and CD8 cells were FACS-sorted from thawed PBMCs. Assay used: immunoSEQ multiplex PCR; TCRdb lists only in-frame clones, some missing. The sample gives fewer than 60,000 clones, 91% of which show up once; about 16% is in the top ten. The gene calls are TRBV4-1 and TRBJ1-5; the D is unclear. The sample in question was CD8+ T cells from blood (PBMCs), obtained 24 months after the transplant. This receptor was identified in a human patient who received a combined kidney and bone marrow transplant. Part of the T cell pool may stem from the graft donor. The CDR3 loop reads CASSQEKLSNQPQHF. Written as DNA, the CDR3 is TGCGCCAGCAGCCAAGAGAAGCTGAGCAATCAGCCCCAGCATTTT.